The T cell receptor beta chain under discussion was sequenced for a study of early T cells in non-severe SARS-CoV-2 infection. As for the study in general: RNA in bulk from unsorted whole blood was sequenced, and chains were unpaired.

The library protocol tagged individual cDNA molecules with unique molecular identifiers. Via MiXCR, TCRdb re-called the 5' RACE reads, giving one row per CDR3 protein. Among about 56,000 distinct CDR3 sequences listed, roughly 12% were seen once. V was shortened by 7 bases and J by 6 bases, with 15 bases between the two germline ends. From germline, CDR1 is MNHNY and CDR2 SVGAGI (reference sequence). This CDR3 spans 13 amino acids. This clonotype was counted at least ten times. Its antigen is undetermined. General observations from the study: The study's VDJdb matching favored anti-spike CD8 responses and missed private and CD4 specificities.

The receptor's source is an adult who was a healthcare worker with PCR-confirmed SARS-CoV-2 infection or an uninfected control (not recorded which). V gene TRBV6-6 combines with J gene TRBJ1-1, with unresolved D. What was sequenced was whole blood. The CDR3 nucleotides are TGTGCCAGCACCCGGACTAGTCACCCTGAAGCTTTCTTT. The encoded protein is CASTRTSHPEAFF.